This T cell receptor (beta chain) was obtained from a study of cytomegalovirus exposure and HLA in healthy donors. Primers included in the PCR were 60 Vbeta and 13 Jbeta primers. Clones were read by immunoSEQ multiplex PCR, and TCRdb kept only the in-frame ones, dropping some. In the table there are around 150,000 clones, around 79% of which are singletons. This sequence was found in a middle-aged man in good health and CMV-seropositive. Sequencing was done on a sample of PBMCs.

CDR3 DNA sequence: TGTGCCAGCAGCTTCGGGGTCAAGAACACTGAAGCTTTCTTT. Protein product: CASSFGVKNTEAFF. The genes are TRBV7-2 and TRBJ1-1; no definite D call. V shed 3 bases and J shed 1 base, with 9 bases lying between them. This CDR3 has 14 amino acids. Looked up from germline, CDR1 is SGHTA and CDR2 is FQGNSA.